Below are 17 T cell receptor beta chains sequenced from a single sample in a study of T cells expressing NK-cell markers. No DNA is given; TCRdb re-called the 5' RACE reads and lists each CDR3 protein once. This table holds roughly 160,000 distinct CDR3 sequences. The specimen was blood T cells: a sorted CD56 or NKG2C T cell subset, CD4+ or CD8+ T cells, or bulk PBMC T cells (not recorded which). The receptors here all came from a woman between 18 and 70 years old in good health.

V usage is TRBV15 and J usage is TRBJ1-4. The length of the CDR3 is 14 residues. The germline CDR1 and CDR2 sequences are LNHNV and YYDKDF (reference sequence). The CDR3: CATRVRDYNEKLFF. The whole variable domain, filled in from reference TRBV15 and TRBJ1-4, reads DAMVIQNPRYQVTQFGKPVTLSCSQTLNHNVMYWYQQKSSQAPKLLFHYYDKDFNNEADTPDNFQSRRPNTSFCFLDIRSPGLGDTAMYLCATRVRDYNEKLFFGSGTQLSVL.

This chain uses TRBV7-2 with TRBJ1-1. CDR1 and CDR2 (germline): SGHTA, FQGNSA. This CDR3 contains 11 residues. CDR3 residues: CASSRRTEAFF. Variable domain in full (rest from reference TRBV7-2 and TRBJ1-1): GAGVSQSPSNKVTEKGKDVELRCDPISGHTALYWYRQSLGQGLEFLIYFQGNSAPDKSGLPSDRFSAERTGGSVSTLTIQRTQQEDSAVYLCASSRRTEAFFGQGTRLTVV.

The chain combines TRBV7-9 with TRBJ2-6; TCRdb's D gene call, TRBD1, goes unchecked for lack of DNA. The CDR3 has 15 residues. CDR1 is SEHNR, CDR2 FQNEAQ, per germline (reference sequence). The chain's CDR3 is CASSAQGAGANVLTF.

The gene calls are TRBV15 and TRBJ2-7. The CDR3 consists of 14 residues. Germline V gives CDR1 LNHNV, CDR2 YYDKDF (reference sequence). The CDR3 loop is CATSREKGSYEQYF.

This rearrangement joins TRBV7-3 to TRBJ2-5; lacking DNA, the TRBD2 call made by TCRdb goes unchecked. Germline loops: CDR1 SGHTA, CDR2 FQGTGA. This CDR3 spans 15 amino acids. CDR3 protein: CASSLSGELQETQYF.

The V gene is TRBV14, the J gene TRBJ2-1; with no DNA, the TCRdb D assignment of TRBD2 cannot be verified. Germline loops: CDR1 SGHDN, CDR2 FVKESK. The CDR3 covers 16 residues. The CDR3 region is CASSQLTSGSYNEQFF. The whole variable domain, remainder taken from reference TRBV14 and TRBJ2-1, is EAGVTQFPSHSVIEKGQTVTLRCDPISGHDNLYWYRRVMGKEIKFLLHFVKESKQDESGMPNNRFLAERTGGTYSTLKVQPAELEDSGVYFCASSQLTSGSYNEQFFGPGTRLTVL.

The V and J genes are TRBV6-5 and TRBJ2-7; TCRdb calls TRBD1, which cannot be checked without DNA. The CDR3 sequence is 13 residues long. The germline CDR1 and CDR2 sequences are MNHEY and SVGAGI. The CDR3 is CASSYSTGPPQYF.

This chain uses TRBV7-3 with TRBJ2-5; absent DNA, TCRdb's TRBD2 call cannot be checked. This CDR3 has 14 residues. The germline gives CDR1 SGHTA, CDR2 FQGTGA. The CDR3 sequence: CASSTGGPQETQYF.

The J gene is TRBJ2-5, the V gene TRBV5-5. CDR3 size: 14 residues. Germline lookup yields CDR1 SGHKS and CDR2 YYEKEE (reference sequence). Here the CDR3 reads CASSLDGNQETQYF.

CDR3 region: CASSLLAGVVGADTQYF. The chain uses TRBV27 and TRBJ2-3; TCRdb returns TRBD2, unconfirmable since there is no DNA. This CDR3 has 17 residues. Germline V gives CDR1 MNHEY, CDR2 SMNVEV (reference sequence).

The genes are TRBV5-1 and TRBJ2-3; TCRdb's D call, TRBD2, is unchecked because there is no DNA. The CDR3 is made up of 17 amino acids. The germline gives CDR1 SGHRS, CDR2 YFSETQ. The chain's CDR3 is CASSSPGLADSTDTQYF.

The chain carries TRBV14 and TRBJ2-1; TCRdb selects TRBD2, and the lack of DNA leaves this call unchecked. CDR3 length equals 17 residues. CDR1 is SGHDN, CDR2 FVKESK, per germline. CDR3 sequence: CASSRRRYGGDYNEQFF.

The chain is built from TRBV19 and TRBJ1-5; the D call from TCRdb, TRBD1, cannot be confirmed without DNA. The CDR3 contains 14 residues. Germline lookup yields CDR1 LNHDA and CDR2 SQIVND (reference sequence). CDR3 protein: CASSIDRGRRPQHF.

The chain carries TRBV11-2 and TRBJ2-2; the TCRdb call, TRBD2, lacks DNA for checking. CDR1 SGHAT and CDR2 FQNNGV come from the germline V gene. The CDR3 covers 17 residues. The CDR3 protein is CASSLRAGGIHTGELFF.

The rearrangement joins TRBV3-1 to TRBJ1-1. The CDR3 is 13 residues long. Germline lookup yields CDR1 LGHDT and CDR2 YNNKEL (reference sequence). CDR3 loop: CASSPDMNTEAFF.

This sequence joins TRBV3-1 and TRBJ1-2. CDR1 is LGHDT, CDR2 YNNKEL, per germline (reference sequence). CDR3 length equals 14 residues. This CDR3 reads CASSQAPANYGYTF.

The rearrangement uses TRBV11-3 and TRBJ2-1; there is no DNA to check the TCRdb D call of TRBD1. CDR1 and CDR2 from the germline V gene are SGHNT and YENEEA. This CDR3 has 15 amino acids. CDR3 protein: CASSSSPSGYNEQFF. Based on the CDR3 plus reference TRBV11-3 and TRBJ2-1, the full variable domain is EAGVVQSPRYKIIEKKQPVAFWCNPISGHNTLYWYLQNLGQGPELLIRYENEEAVDDSQLPKDRFSAERLKGVDSTLKIQPAELGDSAVYLCASSSSPSGYNEQFFGPGTRLTVL.